These T cell receptor beta chains were read from a single sample in a study of T cell responses to AZD1222 COVID-19 vaccine. TCRdb's copy holds only in-frame clones and misses some; the assay was immunoSEQ multiplex PCR. The repertoire holds 130,000 or so clones, with approximately 91% as singletons. Source: peripheral blood, taken 28 days after the second AZD1222 dose. These receptors were collected from an adult who received the AZD1222 COVID-19 vaccine. CDR3s include the opening cysteine and the closing phenylalanine or tryptophan. The order of the fields is clone size, D gene, J gene, V gene, CDR3 DNA, CDR3 protein. D genes are given only for firm matches. Rows give clone size only sometimes, using once, few, many, or a class for an expanded clone.

abundance: once; d_gene: .; j_gene: TRBJ1-2; v_gene: TRBV5-1; CDR3nt: TGCGCCAGCACCCCGGATGGGGGGGCAGGTGGCTACACCTTC; CDR3aa: CASTPDGGAGGYTF
abundance: .; d_gene: TRBD1; j_gene: TRBJ1-5; v_gene: TRBV6-1; CDR3nt: TGTGCCAGCAGGCCGGGACAGTATAGCAATCAGCCCCAGCATTTT; CDR3aa: CASRPGQYSNQPQHF
abundance: .; d_gene: .; j_gene: TRBJ1-5; v_gene: TRBV2; CDR3nt: TGTGCCAGCAACTCCGGGACTGAAGAGCCCCAGCATTTT; CDR3aa: CASNSGTEEPQHF
abundance: .; d_gene: .; j_gene: TRBJ1-2; v_gene: TRBV11-2; CDR3nt: TGTGCCAGCAGCTTAGAGCCGTCGTGGGGAGGTGGCTACACCTTC; CDR3aa: CASSLEPSWGGGYTF
abundance: .; d_gene: .; j_gene: TRBJ2-2; v_gene: TRBV7-6; CDR3nt: TGTGCCAGCAGCTTAGGGCAGGCGAAGAACACCGGGGAGCTGTTTTTT; CDR3aa: CASSLGQAKNTGELFF
abundance: .; d_gene: .; j_gene: TRBJ2-5; v_gene: TRBV7-9; CDR3nt: TGTGCCAGCAGCCCCGGGGACGGGTCGGGAGAGACCCAGTACTTC; CDR3aa: CASSPGDGSGETQYF
abundance: .; d_gene: .; j_gene: TRBJ1-6; v_gene: TRBV27; CDR3nt: TGTGCCAGCAGTCCCCGGGGCCTCATGATTAATAATTCACCCCTCCACTTT; CDR3aa: CASSPRGLMINNSPLHF
abundance: .; d_gene: .; j_gene: TRBJ1-4; v_gene: TRBV19; CDR3nt: TGTGCCAGTAGTATAGGTCCCCCGAGGACTGAAAAACTGTTTTTT; CDR3aa: CASSIGPPRTEKLFF
abundance: .; d_gene: .; j_gene: TRBJ2-2; v_gene: TRBV24-1; CDR3nt: TGTGCCACCAGTGATCCGACAGCACCGAACACCGGGGAGCTGTTTTTT; CDR3aa: CATSDPTAPNTGELFF
abundance: .; d_gene: .; j_gene: TRBJ1-2; v_gene: TRBV5-1; CDR3nt: TGCGCCAGCAGCTTGGACGCTTCTGGCTACACCTTC; CDR3aa: CASSLDASGYTF
abundance: .; d_gene: .; j_gene: TRBJ1-3; v_gene: TRBV10-3; CDR3nt: TGTGCCATCAGTGAAAGTAGTTCGGGAAGCTCTGGAAACACCATATATTTT; CDR3aa: CAISESSSGSSGNTIYF
abundance: once; d_gene: .; j_gene: TRBJ2-7; v_gene: TRBV4-1; CDR3nt: TGCGCCAGCAGCCAAGAGCGGCAGGGCGTCTACGAGCAGTACTTC; CDR3aa: CASSQERQGVYEQYF
abundance: .; d_gene: .; j_gene: TRBJ1-2; v_gene: TRBV7-3; CDR3nt: TGTGCCAGCAGCTCAGGGGATGGCTACACCTTC; CDR3aa: CASSSGDGYTF
abundance: .; d_gene: TRBD1; j_gene: TRBJ2-7; v_gene: TRBV28; CDR3nt: TGTGCCAGCAGTTTTCTCTCGACAGGGGGCTGGGAGCAGTACTTC; CDR3aa: CASSFLSTGGWEQYF
abundance: .; d_gene: .; j_gene: TRBJ2-7; v_gene: TRBV13; CDR3nt: TGTGCCAGCAGCTCCGTCCACGAGCAGTACTTC; CDR3aa: CASSSVHEQYF
abundance: .; d_gene: TRBD2; j_gene: TRBJ2-3; v_gene: TRBV5-1; CDR3nt: TGCGCCAGCAGCATCCCTAGCGGGGGACCCACAGATACGCAGTATTTT; CDR3aa: CASSIPSGGPTDTQYF
abundance: .; d_gene: TRBD2; j_gene: TRBJ2-3; v_gene: TRBV13; CDR3nt: TGTGCCAGCAGCTCCTTACTAGCGGGAGCAGGAGATACGCAGTATTTT; CDR3aa: CASSSLLAGAGDTQYF
abundance: .; d_gene: .; j_gene: TRBJ2-7; v_gene: TRBV29-1; CDR3nt: TGCAGCGTTGGTCCTGGAGGATCCTACGAGCAGTACTTC; CDR3aa: CSVGPGGSYEQYF
abundance: .; d_gene: .; j_gene: TRBJ2-7; v_gene: TRBV25-1; CDR3nt: TGTGCCAGCAGTGAATGGGGCCTCTCCTACGAGCAGTACTTC; CDR3aa: CASSEWGLSYEQYF
abundance: .; d_gene: .; j_gene: TRBJ2-1; v_gene: TRBV6-5; CDR3nt: TGTGCCAGCAGTTACCTCGGACAGTTCAGTGATGAGCAGTTCTTC; CDR3aa: CASSYLGQFSDEQFF
abundance: .; d_gene: .; j_gene: TRBJ2-6; v_gene: TRBV7-6; CDR3nt: TGTGCCAGCAGCTTAAGTACCGAGGTCGGCTCTGGGGCCAACGTCCTGACTTTC; CDR3aa: CASSLSTEVGSGANVLTF
abundance: .; d_gene: .; j_gene: TRBJ2-3; v_gene: TRBV5-4; CDR3nt: TGTGCCAGCAGCTCCGCTCTTACCACCACAGATACGCAGTATTTT; CDR3aa: CASSSALTTTDTQYF
abundance: .; d_gene: .; j_gene: TRBJ2-7; v_gene: TRBV6-5; CDR3nt: TGTGCCAGCAGTTACGATCAGGGTTCGTCCTACGAGCAGTACTTC; CDR3aa: CASSYDQGSSYEQYF
abundance: .; d_gene: TRBD1; j_gene: TRBJ1-5; v_gene: TRBV28; CDR3nt: TGTGCCGGCCGACAGGGGGGCACAAATCAGCCCCAGCATTTT; CDR3aa: CAGRQGGTNQPQHF
abundance: .; d_gene: .; j_gene: TRBJ1-3; v_gene: TRBV7-6; CDR3nt: TGTGCCAGCAGCTCCCAGAGGGGGTCTGGAAACACCATATATTTT; CDR3aa: CASSSQRGSGNTIYF
abundance: .; d_gene: .; j_gene: TRBJ1-2; v_gene: TRBV28; CDR3nt: TGTGCCAGCAGTTTATTTCTATATGGCTACACCTTC; CDR3aa: CASSLFLYGYTF
abundance: .; d_gene: TRBD1; j_gene: TRBJ2-1; v_gene: TRBV29-1; CDR3nt: TGCAGCGTTGATCTAGACAGGGTATCCAATGAGCAGTTCTTC; CDR3aa: CSVDLDRVSNEQFF
abundance: .; d_gene: TRBD1; j_gene: TRBJ2-7; v_gene: TRBV19; CDR3nt: TGTGCCAGTAGTGGGACAGAGCATTACGAGCAGTACTTC; CDR3aa: CASSGTEHYEQYF
abundance: few; d_gene: TRBD1; j_gene: TRBJ1-1; v_gene: TRBV2; CDR3nt: TGTGCCAGCAGGGGACAGGCGGACACTGAAGCTTTCTTT; CDR3aa: CASRGQADTEAFF
abundance: once; d_gene: .; j_gene: TRBJ2-2; v_gene: TRBV6-2/TRBV6-3; CDR3nt: TGTGCCAGCAGTTACTCCAGGACCACCAACACCGGGGAGCTGTTTTTT; CDR3aa: CASSYSRTTNTGELFF
abundance: .; d_gene: .; j_gene: TRBJ2-1; v_gene: TRBV5-1; CDR3nt: TGCGCCAGCAGCTTATTCGGAGGTCCTGGGTATACCAATGAGCAGTTCTTC; CDR3aa: CASSLFGGPGYTNEQFF
abundance: .; d_gene: .; j_gene: TRBJ2-7; v_gene: TRBV5-1; CDR3nt: TGCGCCAGCAGCCCCCCCGGCGACGAGCAGTACTTC; CDR3aa: CASSPPGDEQYF
abundance: once; d_gene: TRBD1; j_gene: TRBJ1-6; v_gene: TRBV6-5; CDR3nt: TGTGCCAGCAGGAAGACCAGGGGGAGTTCACCCCTCCACTTT; CDR3aa: CASRKTRGSSPLHF
abundance: .; d_gene: .; j_gene: TRBJ2-7; v_gene: TRBV7-2; CDR3nt: TGTGCCAGCAGCTTAGCGCCGGACAGCTCCTACGAGCAGTACTTC; CDR3aa: CASSLAPDSSYEQYF
abundance: .; d_gene: TRBD2; j_gene: TRBJ2-1; v_gene: TRBV4-1; CDR3nt: TGCGCCAGCAGCCATCTAGGACTAGCGGGAGCCCAGCGTTCCTACAATGAGCAGTTCTTC; CDR3aa: CASSHLGLAGAQRSYNEQFF
abundance: .; d_gene: .; j_gene: TRBJ1-2; v_gene: TRBV6-5; CDR3nt: TGTGCCAGCGGCCTCGGATGGGGTGGCTACACCTTC; CDR3aa: CASGLGWGGYTF
abundance: .; d_gene: .; j_gene: TRBJ1-2; v_gene: TRBV21-1; CDR3nt: TGTGCCAGCAGCAAATCCGGGTCGCTGGCCGCGTCTAACTATGGCTACACCTTC; CDR3aa: CASSKSGSLAASNYGYTF
abundance: .; d_gene: .; j_gene: TRBJ2-7; v_gene: TRBV7-3; CDR3nt: TGTGCCAGCAGCTTAGGCGACGGCAGGGAGCAGTACTTC; CDR3aa: CASSLGDGREQYF
abundance: .; d_gene: TRBD2; j_gene: TRBJ2-1; v_gene: TRBV4-1; CDR3nt: TGCGCCAGCAGGCCCACTAGCGCCACCTACAATGAGCAGTTCTTC; CDR3aa: CASRPTSATYNEQFF
abundance: .; d_gene: .; j_gene: TRBJ1-2; v_gene: TRBV28; CDR3nt: TGTGCCAGCAGGGAGACAGGAGCTAACTATGGCTACACCTTC; CDR3aa: CASRETGANYGYTF
abundance: once; d_gene: TRBD2; j_gene: TRBJ2-1; v_gene: TRBV11-2; CDR3nt: TGTGCCAGCAGCGCAGATCCTAGCGGGAGAAGCTACAATGAGCAGTTCTTC; CDR3aa: CASSADPSGRSYNEQFF
abundance: .; d_gene: .; j_gene: TRBJ1-1; v_gene: TRBV6-4; CDR3nt: TGTGCCAGCAGTGACCACGGACAGTACCTGTGGAACACTGAAGCTTTCTTT; CDR3aa: CASSDHGQYLWNTEAFF
abundance: once; d_gene: TRBD1; j_gene: TRBJ2-7; v_gene: TRBV28; CDR3nt: TGTGCCAGCGGAAATCCCGGGACAGCCTCCTACGAGCAGTACTTC; CDR3aa: CASGNPGTASYEQYF
abundance: .; d_gene: .; j_gene: TRBJ2-1; v_gene: TRBV27; CDR3nt: TGTGCCAGCAGTTTATCCAGGGACAATGAGCAGTTCTTC; CDR3aa: CASSLSRDNEQFF
abundance: .; d_gene: .; j_gene: TRBJ1-2; v_gene: TRBV28; CDR3nt: TGTGCCAGCAGTCCTCTTCAAACCTATGGCTACACCTTC; CDR3aa: CASSPLQTYGYTF
abundance: .; d_gene: TRBD1; j_gene: TRBJ1-2; v_gene: TRBV9; CDR3nt: TGTGCCAGCAGGACAGGGTTAGGCTACACCTTC; CDR3aa: CASRTGLGYTF
abundance: .; d_gene: TRBD1; j_gene: TRBJ1-2; v_gene: TRBV5-1; CDR3nt: TGCGCCAGCAGCCTGACCCAGACAGGGGGGAACTATGGCTACACCTTC; CDR3aa: CASSLTQTGGNYGYTF
abundance: .; d_gene: .; j_gene: TRBJ2-2; v_gene: TRBV11-2; CDR3nt: TGTGCCAGCAGCGATATAAACACCGGGGAGCTGTTTTTT; CDR3aa: CASSDINTGELFF
abundance: once; d_gene: TRBD1; j_gene: TRBJ1-2; v_gene: TRBV2; CDR3nt: TGTGCCAGCAGGGCTGGGACAGGACAATATGGCTACACCTTC; CDR3aa: CASRAGTGQYGYTF
abundance: .; d_gene: .; j_gene: TRBJ2-5; v_gene: TRBV19; CDR3nt: TGTGCCAGTAGTATGGACTACGGGAAGACCCAGTACTTC; CDR3aa: CASSMDYGKTQYF
abundance: .; d_gene: TRBD1; j_gene: TRBJ2-7; v_gene: TRBV5-1; CDR3nt: TGCGCCAGCAGACCGGGACAGGGGGTATACTACGAGCAGTACTTC; CDR3aa: CASRPGQGVYYEQYF
abundance: .; d_gene: TRBD2; j_gene: TRBJ2-3; v_gene: TRBV6-5; CDR3nt: TGTGCCAGCAGTACGGGACTATTCGCAGATACGCAGTATTTT; CDR3aa: CASSTGLFADTQYF
abundance: once; d_gene: TRBD1; j_gene: TRBJ1-2; v_gene: TRBV3-1/TRBV3-2; CDR3nt: TGTGCCAGCAGCCATCCCACAGGGGCCTCTAACTATGGCTACACCTTC; CDR3aa: CASSHPTGASNYGYTF
abundance: .; d_gene: TRBD2; j_gene: TRBJ2-7; v_gene: TRBV5-1; CDR3nt: TGCGCCAGCAGATGGAGTAGTCCGACAGAGGGAGGGGAGCAGTACTTC; CDR3aa: CASRWSSPTEGGEQYF
abundance: .; d_gene: TRBD1; j_gene: TRBJ1-1; v_gene: TRBV4-1; CDR3nt: TGCGCCAGCAGCCAAGAAAGGGCAGTTGGGACAGGGAGGGCTTTCTTT; CDR3aa: CASSQERAVGTGRAFF
abundance: .; d_gene: .; j_gene: TRBJ2-5; v_gene: TRBV7-9; CDR3nt: TGTGCCAGCAGCCTAGTCCCAAAACAAGGGACCCAGTACTTC; CDR3aa: CASSLVPKQGTQYF
abundance: .; d_gene: .; j_gene: TRBJ1-5; v_gene: TRBV7-2; CDR3nt: TGTGCCAGCAGCTTGAGTAGCAATCAGCCCCAGCATTTT; CDR3aa: CASSLSSNQPQHF
abundance: .; d_gene: .; j_gene: TRBJ2-2; v_gene: TRBV6-5; CDR3nt: TGTGCCAGCAGTTACAGGCCCAGGGGGGCCGGGGAGCTGTTTTTT; CDR3aa: CASSYRPRGAGELFF
abundance: .; d_gene: TRBD1; j_gene: TRBJ2-7; v_gene: TRBV6-5; CDR3nt: TGTGCCAGCAGTTTCTACGGGACAGGGGCCTACGAGCAGTACTTC; CDR3aa: CASSFYGTGAYEQYF